Below, 9 T cell receptor beta chains from the same sample are listed, as sequenced in a study of Graves' ophthalmopathy and Graves' hyperthyroidism. Amplification from RNA transcripts yielded the TCR beta CDR3 regions. An opening RT-PCR round employed HTBI primers and preceded a second-round multiplex PCR. TCRdb called the multiplex PCR reads again in MiXCR, with one record for every CDR3 protein. Of a few hundred thousand distinct CDR3 sequences in the sample, roughly 17% were seen once. The specimen sequenced was peripheral blood. The source is an adult man with Graves' ophthalmopathy.

This clonotype was recorded once. The V gene is TRBV28, the J gene TRBJ1-1; D call uncertain. This CDR3 region has 13 residues. V was clipped by 8 bases and J by 8 bases, with 18 bases between them. Germline values: CDR1 MDHEN, CDR2 SYDVKM. CDR3 amino acids: CASRKTRIPEAFF. DNA of the CDR3: TGTGCCAGCCGTAAAACCAGAATTCCGGAAGCTTTCTTT. Combining the CDR3 with reference TRBV28 and TRBJ1-1 gives the whole variable domain DVKVTQSSRYLVKRTGEKVFLECVQDMDHENMFWYRQDPGLGLRLIYFSYDVKMKEKGDIPEGYSVSREKKERFSLILESASTNQTSMYLCASRKTRIPEAFFGQGTRLTVV.

This clonotype was found many times. This chain joins TRBV27 and TRBJ1-1; no firm D call. Looked up from germline, CDR1 is MNHEY and CDR2 is SMNVEV (reference sequence). The CDR3 contains 15 residues. Between the trimmed V and J ends, which lost 5 bases and 4 bases, there was a span of 17 bases. For the CDR3, the DNA is TGTGCCAGCAGTCAAAAAGGGTGGCAGGTCACTGAAGCTTTCTTT. Amino acid sequence: CASSQKGWQVTEAFF.

This clonotype was observed many times. The rearrangement links TRBV11-2 to TRBJ1-2; D unresolved. CDR3 length equals 14 residues. V was cut by 5 bases and J by 4 bases, with 14 bases left in between. Germline V lookup: CDR1 SGHAT, CDR2 FQNNGV. The CDR3 nucleotides read TGTGCCAGCAGCGCCCGGGTCGTCAGCTATGGCTACACCTTC. It codes for CASSARVVSYGYTF.

In this sample, this clonotype turned up many times. The chain links TRBV6-1 to TRBJ1-5, with 7 bases matching TRBD1. Trimming removed 2 bases from V and 0 bases from J; junction bases left unmatched: 4. The germline gives CDR1 MNHNS, CDR2 SASEGT. This CDR3 is built from 16 residues. The CDR3 reads CASSEFGQVSNQPQHF. The CDR3 coding sequence is TGTGCCAGCAGTGAATTTGGACAGGTTAGCAATCAGCCCCAGCATTTT.

The table lists this clonotype with many counts. The chain employs TRBV11-2 and TRBJ2-7, with TRBD2 identical over 12 bases. CDR3 size: 16 residues. Germline trimming cut 5 bases from V and 6 bases from J; bases unmatched to any gene: 11. Germline assignment: CDR1 SGHAT and CDR2 FQNNGV. The DNA of the CDR3 is TGTGCCAGCAGCCCCCGACTAGCGGGAGAAGTTGGCGAGCAGTACTTC. Its protein product is CASSPRLAGEVGEQYF. Filled out from reference TRBV11-2 and TRBJ2-7, the complete variable domain reads EAGVAQSPRYKIIEKRQSVAFWCNPISGHATLYWYQQILGQGPKLLIQFQNNGVVDDSQLPKDRFSAERLKGVDSTLKIQPAKLEDSAVYLCASSPRLAGEVGEQYFGPGTRLTVT.

The genes are TRBV19 and TRBJ1-1; tentative D call: TRBD1 (5 bases). The CDR3 runs 13 residues. Trimming took off 4 bases at V and 5 bases at J, with 11 bases between the two ends. The germline V gene encodes CDR1 LNHDA and CDR2 SQIVND (reference sequence). This CDR3 is CASSRGRETEAFF. The CDR3 DNA is TGTGCCAGTAGTAGGGGCAGGGAAACTGAAGCTTTCTTT.

This clonotype came up many times. This chain connects TRBV5-1 to TRBJ2-7; D not certain. The CDR3 sequence is 12 residues long. The germline V gene has CDR1 SGHRS and CDR2 YFSETQ. The V end was cut by 0 bases, the J end by 5 bases, with 6 bases between. Written as DNA, the CDR3 is TGCGCCAGCAGCTTGGACAGCCACGAGCAGTACTTC. The encoded protein is CASSLDSHEQYF.

In this sample, this clonotype turned up many times. V and J are TRBV28 and TRBJ2-7; the D gene is possibly TRBD1 (6 bases). Trimming pared 6 bases from V and 3 bases from J, leaving 24 bases between. The V gene's germline CDR1 is MDHEN and CDR2 SYDVKM. The CDR3 length is 17 residues. CDR3 amino acids: CASRGQGATGSIYEQYF. DNA for the CDR3: TGTGCCAGCAGAGGACAAGGCGCGACAGGATCAATCTACGAGCAGTACTTC.

V and J are TRBV6-1 and TRBJ1-1, with TRBD1 matching 7 bases. Trimming removed 7 bases from V and 1 base from J; junction bases left unmatched: 6. CDR3 length equals 14 residues. Germline values: CDR1 MNHNS, CDR2 SASEGT. CDR3 protein: CASNPDRANTEAFF. The CDR3, as DNA: TGTGCCAGCAATCCCGACAGGGCGAACACTGAAGCTTTCTTT.